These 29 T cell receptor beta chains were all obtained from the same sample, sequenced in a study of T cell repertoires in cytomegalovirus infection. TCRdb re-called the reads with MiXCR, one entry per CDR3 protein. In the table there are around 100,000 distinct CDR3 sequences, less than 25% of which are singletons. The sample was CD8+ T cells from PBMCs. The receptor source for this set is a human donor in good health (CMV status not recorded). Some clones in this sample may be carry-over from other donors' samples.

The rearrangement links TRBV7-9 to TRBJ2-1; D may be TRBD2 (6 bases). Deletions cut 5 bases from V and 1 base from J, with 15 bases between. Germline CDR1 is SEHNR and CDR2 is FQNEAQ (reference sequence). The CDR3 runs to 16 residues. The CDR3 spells CASSDQGGKSYNEQFF. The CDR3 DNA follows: TGTGCCAGCAGCGACCAGGGAGGAAAATCCTACAATGAGCAGTTCTTC.

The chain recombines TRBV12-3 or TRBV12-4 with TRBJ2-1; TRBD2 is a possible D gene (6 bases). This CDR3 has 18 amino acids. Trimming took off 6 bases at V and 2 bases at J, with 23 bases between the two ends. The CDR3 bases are TGTGCCAGCAGGGCGTCGGATCATGCGGGACGAACCTACAATGAGCAGTTCTTC. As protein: CASRASDHAGRTYNEQFF.

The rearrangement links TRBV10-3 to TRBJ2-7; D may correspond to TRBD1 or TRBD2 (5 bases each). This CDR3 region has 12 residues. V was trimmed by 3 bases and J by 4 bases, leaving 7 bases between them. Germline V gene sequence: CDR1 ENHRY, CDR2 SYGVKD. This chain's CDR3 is CAISEGEYEQYF. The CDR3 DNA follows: TGTGCCATCAGTGAAGGGGAGTACGAGCAGTACTTC.

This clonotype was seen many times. Here the CDR3 reads CATEADTQYF. The CDR3 nucleotides read TGTGCCACCGAGGCAGATACGCAGTATTTT. The chain joins TRBV7-9 to TRBJ2-3; no firm D call. Looked up from germline, CDR1 is SEHNR and CDR2 is FQNEAQ (reference sequence). This CDR3 is built from 10 residues. Trimming removed 10 bases at V and 4 bases at J, with 6 bases between.

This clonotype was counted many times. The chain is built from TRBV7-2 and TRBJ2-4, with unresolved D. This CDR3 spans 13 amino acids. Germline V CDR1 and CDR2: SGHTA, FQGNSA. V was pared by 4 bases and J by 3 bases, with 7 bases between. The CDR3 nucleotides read TGTGCCAGCAGCTACGTTAGCAAAAACATTCAGTACTTC. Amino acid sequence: CASSYVSKNIQYF.

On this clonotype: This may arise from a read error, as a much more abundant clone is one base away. The CDR3 nucleotides are TGTGCCAGCAGCTTATCGCGGGAGGCCGGTTTCTCCTACGAGCAGTACTTC. Encoded protein: CASSLSREAGFSYEQYF. The rearrangement links TRBV7-8 to TRBJ2-7; 8 nucleotides agree with TRBD2. V gave up 2 bases and J gave up 0 bases; unmatched junction bases: 9. Germline CDR1 SGHVS, CDR2 FQNEAQ. The CDR3 extends over 17 amino acids. The whole variable domain, remainder taken from reference TRBV7-8 and TRBJ2-7, is GAGVSQSPRYKVAKRGQDVALRCDPISGHVSLFWYQQALGQGPEFLTYFQNEAQLDKSGLPSDRFFAERPEGSVSTLKIQRTQQEDSAVYLCASSLSREAGFSYEQYFGPGTRLTVT.

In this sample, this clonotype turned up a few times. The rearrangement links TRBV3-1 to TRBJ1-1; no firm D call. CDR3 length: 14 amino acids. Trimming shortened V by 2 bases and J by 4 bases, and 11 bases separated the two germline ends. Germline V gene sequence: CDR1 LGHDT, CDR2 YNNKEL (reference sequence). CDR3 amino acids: CASSQPKPGTEAFF. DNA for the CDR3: TGTGCCAGCAGCCAACCGAAACCAGGCACTGAAGCTTTCTTT. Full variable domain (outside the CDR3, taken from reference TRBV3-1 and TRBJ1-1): DTAVSQTPKYLVTQMGNDKSIKCEQNLGHDTMYWYKQDSKKFLKIMFSYNNKELIINETVPNRFSPKSPDKAHLNLHINSLELGDSAVYFCASSQPKPGTEAFFGQGTRLTVV.

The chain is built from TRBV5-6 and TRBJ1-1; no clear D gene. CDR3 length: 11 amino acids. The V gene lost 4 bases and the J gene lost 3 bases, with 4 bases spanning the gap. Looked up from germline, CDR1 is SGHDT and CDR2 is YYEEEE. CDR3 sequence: CASSLDTEAFF. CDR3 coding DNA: TGTGCCAGCAGCCTTGACACTGAAGCTTTCTTT.

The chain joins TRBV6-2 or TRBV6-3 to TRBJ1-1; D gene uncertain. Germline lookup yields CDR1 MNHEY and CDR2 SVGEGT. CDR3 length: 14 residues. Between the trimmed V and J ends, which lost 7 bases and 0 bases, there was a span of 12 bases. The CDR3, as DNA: TGTGCCAGCACCGGAGGGCAGGTGAACACTGAAGCTTTCTTT. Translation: CASTGGQVNTEAFF.

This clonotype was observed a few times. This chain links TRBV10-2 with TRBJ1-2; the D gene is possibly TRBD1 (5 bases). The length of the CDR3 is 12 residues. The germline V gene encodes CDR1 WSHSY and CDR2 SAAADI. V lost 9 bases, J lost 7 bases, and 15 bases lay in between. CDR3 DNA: TGCGCCAGGAGGGCCCCTCAGGGTGGCTACACCTTC. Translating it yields CARRAPQGGYTF.

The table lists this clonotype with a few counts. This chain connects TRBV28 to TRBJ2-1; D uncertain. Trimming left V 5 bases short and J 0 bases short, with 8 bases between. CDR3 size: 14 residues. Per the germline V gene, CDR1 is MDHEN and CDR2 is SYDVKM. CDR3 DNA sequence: TGTGCCAGCAGTGCGGTCCGCTCCTACAATGAGCAGTTCTTC. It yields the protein CASSAVRSYNEQFF. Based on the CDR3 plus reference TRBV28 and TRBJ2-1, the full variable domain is DVKVTQSSRYLVKRTGEKVFLECVQDMDHENMFWYRQDPGLGLRLIYFSYDVKMKEKGDIPEGYSVSREKKERFSLILESASTNQTSMYLCASSAVRSYNEQFFGPGTRLTVL.

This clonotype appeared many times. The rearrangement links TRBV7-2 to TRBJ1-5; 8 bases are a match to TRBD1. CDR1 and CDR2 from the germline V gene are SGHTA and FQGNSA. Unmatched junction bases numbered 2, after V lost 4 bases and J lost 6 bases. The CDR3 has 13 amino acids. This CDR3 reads CASSSDRGQPQHF. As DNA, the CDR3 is TGTGCCAGCAGCTCCGACAGGGGTCAGCCCCAGCATTTT.

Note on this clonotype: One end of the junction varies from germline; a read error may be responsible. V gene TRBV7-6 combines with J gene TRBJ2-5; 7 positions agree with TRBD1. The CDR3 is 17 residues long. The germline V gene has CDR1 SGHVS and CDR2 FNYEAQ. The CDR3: CASSDSPGGWGQEAQYF. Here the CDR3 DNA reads TGTGCCAGCAGCGATTCACCAGGGGGTTGGGGGCAAGAGGCCCAGTACTTC.

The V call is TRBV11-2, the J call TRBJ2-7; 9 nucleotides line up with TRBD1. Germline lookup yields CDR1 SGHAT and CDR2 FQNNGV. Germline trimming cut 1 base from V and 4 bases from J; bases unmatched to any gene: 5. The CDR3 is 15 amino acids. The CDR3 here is CASSLVGTGFYEQYF. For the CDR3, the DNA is TGTGCCAGCAGCTTAGTCGGGACAGGGTTTTACGAGCAGTACTTC.

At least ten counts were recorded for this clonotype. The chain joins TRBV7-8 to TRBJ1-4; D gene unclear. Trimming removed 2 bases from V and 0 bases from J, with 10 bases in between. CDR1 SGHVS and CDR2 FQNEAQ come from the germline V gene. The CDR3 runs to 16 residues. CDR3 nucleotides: TGTGCCAGCAGCTTACGGTTCCCAGCAACTAATGAAAAACTGTTTTTT. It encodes CASSLRFPATNEKLFF.

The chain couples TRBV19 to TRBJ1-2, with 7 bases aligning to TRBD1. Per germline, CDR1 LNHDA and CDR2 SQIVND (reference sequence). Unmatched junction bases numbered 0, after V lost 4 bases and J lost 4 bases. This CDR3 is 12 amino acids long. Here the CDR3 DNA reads TGTGCCAGTAGTAGGGACAGCTATGGCTACACCTTC. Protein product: CASSRDSYGYTF.

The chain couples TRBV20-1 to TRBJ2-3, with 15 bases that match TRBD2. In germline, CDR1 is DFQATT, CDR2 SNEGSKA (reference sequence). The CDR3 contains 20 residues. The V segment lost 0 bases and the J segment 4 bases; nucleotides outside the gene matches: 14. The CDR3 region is CSARDYQWTSGGAIPDTQYF. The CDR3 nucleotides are TGCAGTGCTAGAGATTATCAATGGACTAGCGGGGGGGCCATCCCAGATACGCAGTATTTT.

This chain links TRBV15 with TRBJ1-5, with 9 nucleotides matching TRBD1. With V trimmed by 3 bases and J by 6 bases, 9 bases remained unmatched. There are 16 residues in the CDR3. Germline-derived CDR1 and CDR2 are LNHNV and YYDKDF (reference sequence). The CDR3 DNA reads TGTGCCACCAGCAGCCGAACACAGGGGGCCGGTCAGCCCCAGCATTTT. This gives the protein CATSSRTQGAGQPQHF.

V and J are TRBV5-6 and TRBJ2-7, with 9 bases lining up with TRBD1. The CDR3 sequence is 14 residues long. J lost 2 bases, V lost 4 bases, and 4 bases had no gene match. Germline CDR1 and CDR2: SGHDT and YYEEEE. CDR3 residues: CASSADRGPYEQYF. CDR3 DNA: TGTGCCAGCAGCGCGGACAGGGGACCCTACGAGCAGTACTTC.

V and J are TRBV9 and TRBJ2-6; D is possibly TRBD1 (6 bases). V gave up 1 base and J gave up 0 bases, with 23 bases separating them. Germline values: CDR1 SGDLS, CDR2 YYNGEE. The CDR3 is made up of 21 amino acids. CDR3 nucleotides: TGTGCCAGCAGCGTAAGCCGTCCGACAGGACCCGATCTCTCTGGGGCCAACGTCCTGACTTTC. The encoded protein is CASSVSRPTGPDLSGANVLTF.

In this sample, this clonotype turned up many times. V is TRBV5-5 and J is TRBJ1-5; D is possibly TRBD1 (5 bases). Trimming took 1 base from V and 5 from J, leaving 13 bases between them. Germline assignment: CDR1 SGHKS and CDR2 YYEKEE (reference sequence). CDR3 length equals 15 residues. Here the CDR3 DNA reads TGTGCCAGCAGCTTGTTCACAGGTGGGGATCAGCCCCAGCATTTT. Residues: CASSLFTGGDQPQHF.

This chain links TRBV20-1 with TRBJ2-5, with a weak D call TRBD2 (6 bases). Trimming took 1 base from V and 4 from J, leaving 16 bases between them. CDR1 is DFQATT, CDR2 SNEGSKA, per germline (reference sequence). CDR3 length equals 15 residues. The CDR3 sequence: CSARVTGTSRETQYF. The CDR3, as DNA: TGCAGTGCTAGAGTCACCGGGACTTCCCGAGAGACCCAGTACTTC.

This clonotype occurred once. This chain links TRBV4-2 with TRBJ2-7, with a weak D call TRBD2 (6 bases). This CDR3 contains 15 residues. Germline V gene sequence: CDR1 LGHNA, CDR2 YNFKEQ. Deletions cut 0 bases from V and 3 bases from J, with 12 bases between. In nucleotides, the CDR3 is TGTGCCAGCAGCCAAGAAGGGCAGGGAGGCTACGAGCAGTACTTC. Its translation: CASSQEGQGGYEQYF.

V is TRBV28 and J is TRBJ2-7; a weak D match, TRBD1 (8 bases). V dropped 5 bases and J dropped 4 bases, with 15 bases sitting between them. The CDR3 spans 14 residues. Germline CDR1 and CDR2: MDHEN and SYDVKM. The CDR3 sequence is CASSTQGGLYEQYF. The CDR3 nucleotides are TGTGCCAGCAGTACACAGGGGGGGTTGTACGAGCAGTACTTC.

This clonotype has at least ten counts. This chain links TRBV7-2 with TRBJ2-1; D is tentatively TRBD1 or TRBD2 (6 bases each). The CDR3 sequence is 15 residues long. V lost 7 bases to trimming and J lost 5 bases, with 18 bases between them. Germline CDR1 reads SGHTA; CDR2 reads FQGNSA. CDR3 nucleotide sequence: TGTGCCAGCACCGAGGGGGGAGCAGGGAACAATGAGCAGTTCTTC. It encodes CASTEGGAGNNEQFF.

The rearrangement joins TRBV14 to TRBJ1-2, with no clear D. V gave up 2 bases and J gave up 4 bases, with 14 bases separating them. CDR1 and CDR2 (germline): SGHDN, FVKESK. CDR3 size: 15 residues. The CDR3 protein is CASSQHTTSAYGYTF. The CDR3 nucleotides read TGTGCCAGCAGCCAACATACCACTAGCGCCTATGGCTACACCTTC. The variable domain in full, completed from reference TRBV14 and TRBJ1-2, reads EAGVTQFPSHSVIEKGQTVTLRCDPISGHDNLYWYRRVMGKEIKFLLHFVKESKQDESGMPNNRFLAERTGGTYSTLKVQPAELEDSGVYFCASSQHTTSAYGYTFGSGTRLTVV.

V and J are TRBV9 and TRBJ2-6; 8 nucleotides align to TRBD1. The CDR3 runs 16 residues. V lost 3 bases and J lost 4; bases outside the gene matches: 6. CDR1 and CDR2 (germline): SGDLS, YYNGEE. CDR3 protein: CASSDHRGTGANVLTF. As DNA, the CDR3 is TGTGCCAGCAGCGATCACAGGGGGACCGGGGCCAACGTCCTGACTTTC. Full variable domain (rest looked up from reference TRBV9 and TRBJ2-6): DSGVTQTPKHLITATGQRVTLRCSPRSGDLSVYWYQQSLDQGLQFLIQYYNGEERAKGNILERFSAQQFPDLHSELNLSSLELGDSALYFCASSDHRGTGANVLTFGAGSRLTVL.

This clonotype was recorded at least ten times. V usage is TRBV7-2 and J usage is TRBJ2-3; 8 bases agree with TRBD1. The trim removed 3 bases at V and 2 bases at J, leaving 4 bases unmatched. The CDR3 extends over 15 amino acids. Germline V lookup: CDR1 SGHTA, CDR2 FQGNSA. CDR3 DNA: TGTGCCAGCAGCTTCCGACAGGGGACCACAGATACGCAGTATTTT. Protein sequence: CASSFRQGTTDTQYF.

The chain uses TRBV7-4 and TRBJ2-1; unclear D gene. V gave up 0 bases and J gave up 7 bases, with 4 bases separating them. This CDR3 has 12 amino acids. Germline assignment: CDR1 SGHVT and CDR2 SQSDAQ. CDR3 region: CASSLARNEQFF. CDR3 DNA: TGTGCCAGCAGCTTAGCGAGAAATGAGCAGTTCTTC. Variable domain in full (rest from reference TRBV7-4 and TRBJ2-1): GAGVSQSPRYKVAKRGRDVALRCDSISGHVTLYWYRQTLGQGSEVLTYSQSDAQRDKSGRPSGRFSAERPERSVSTLKIQRTEQGDSAVYLCASSLARNEQFFGPGTRLTVL.